The sequence of this T cell receptor (beta chain) was determined in a study of blood T cell repertoires in COVID-19. Profiling relied on immunoSEQ multiplex PCR, and the TCRdb table lists in-frame clones only, not all of them. This table has 95,000 to 150,000 clones, around 90% appearing once. The length of the CDR3 is 14 residues. CDR1 SGHRS and CDR2 YFSETQ come from the germline V gene. Trimming left V 0 bases short and J 8 bases short, with 11 bases between. The chain employs TRBV5-1 and TRBJ1-4; D possibly corresponds to TRBD1 (5 bases). Sequenced input: peripheral blood. The sequence derives from a woman aged 60-75 years with COVID-19, enrolled during active disease. The CDR3 coding sequence is TGCGCCAGCAGCTTGGGACAGACCCCAGAAAAACTGTTTTTT. Translated: CASSLGQTPEKLFF.